This T cell receptor (beta chain) was identified in a study of regulatory T cells in long-lasting Graves disease. Germline-derived CDR1 and CDR2 are LNHDA and SQIVND (reference sequence). The CDR3 consists of 14 residues. The V end lost 6 bases, the J end lost 8 bases, and 16 bases lay between the germline ends. HTBI primers from iRepertoire and Arm-PCR of CDR3 regions yielded the TCR beta libraries. In TCRdb, the multiplex PCR reads were re-called with MiXCR into one record per CDR3 protein. Of 500,000 or so distinct CDR3 sequences in the sample, about 16% were seen once. Specified time point: newly diagnosed GD, antithyroid drugs for less than 3 months. Making the TCR library involved RNA that had been extracted from PBMCs. The data also belong to a second study, concerning T cells in Graves' hyperthyroidism and ophthalmopathy. This second report adds: For the diagnoses, clinical symptoms, serum thyroxine and TRAb, thyroid ultrasound and orbital computed tomography were used. When the TCR CDR3 underwent first-round RT-PCR, the HTBI primer set was used.

V and J are TRBV19 and TRBJ2-2, with D uncertain. This clonotype was sampled from a woman aged 35-65 years with Graves disease. The source was peripheral blood mononuclear cells (PBMCs), collected at new diagnosis, from a patient treated with antithyroid drugs. The CDR3 DNA is TGTGCCAGTAGGGAGCAGCCACTTACGGGGGAGCTGTTTTTT. Its protein product is CASREQPLTGELFF.